This TCR beta chain was recovered during a study of T cells in localized non-small cell lung cancer. Clones were sequenced by immunoSEQ multiplex PCR, and TCRdb holds only the in-frame ones, with some missing. This table has fewer than 13,000 clones, about 80% appearing once. V was pared by 0 bases and J by 4 bases, with 15 bases between. The CDR3 runs 16 residues. Germline assignment: CDR1 MNHNS and CDR2 SASEGT. This chain connects TRBV6-1 to TRBJ1-2; maybe TRBD1 (5 bases). This sample comprised peripheral blood, obtained before any cancer treatment. This TCR derives from a male donor aged 60 or older with stage I lung adenocarcinoma. The CDR3: CASSEAVRGGGYGYTF. DNA of the CDR3: TGTGCCAGCAGTGAAGCGGTAAGGGGAGGCGGCTATGGCTACACCTTC.